The T cell receptor beta chain described here comes from a study of T cells in Graves' hyperthyroidism and ophthalmopathy. As for the study in general: Peripheral blood was secured at the point of initial diagnosis, before any treatment. Broader study findings: Most thyroid clonotypes that were expanded above 0.001 also turned up in blood.

RNA transcripts gave rise to amplified TCR beta CDR3 regions. HTBI primers drove first-round RT-PCR of the TCR CDR3. TCRdb independently ran MiXCR on the multiplex PCR reads; one entry per CDR3 protein. The sample consists of some 500,000 distinct CDR3 sequences, about 15% of them appearing once. The diagnoses drew upon clinical symptoms, serum thyroxine and TRAb, thyroid ultrasound and orbital computed tomography. The table lists this clonotype with many counts. Its antigen remains unknown. The germline V gene has CDR1 MNHEY and CDR2 SVGAGI. Losses at the gene ends were 2 bases for V and 0 bases for J; bases not matched to a gene: 10. This CDR3 region has 18 residues.

Sequencing used blood. The rearrangement links TRBV6-5 to TRBJ1-3; 7 bases are shared with TRBD1. This TCR was recovered from a woman aged 25 to 39 with Graves' ophthalmopathy. CDR3: CASSYRRQGRGSGNTIYF. The CDR3, as DNA: TGTGCCAGCAGTTACCGTAGACAGGGACGCGGCTCTGGAAACACCATATATTTT.